This is a list of T cell receptor beta chains from one sample in a study of blood T cells in healthy people across ages. Via MiXCR, TCRdb re-called the 5' RACE reads, giving one row per CDR3 protein. This repertoire shows around 900,000 distinct CDR3 sequences, roughly 51% found once; its top ten account for over 20%. Sequencing was done on a sample of blood. The receptors come from a woman aged 55-75 years in good health. The conserved cysteine and the conserved F or W are not part of the CDR3 here.

>TRBJ1-5|TRBV20-1
SARDNTGDSQPQH
>TRBJ1-2|TRBV7-2
ASSLAVGATSYT
>TRBJ2-5|TRBV6-5
ASSYSLAGGPETQY
>TRBJ2-1|TRBV28
ASTLWDRGNEQF
>TRBJ2-1|TRBV12-3/TRBV12-4
ASSFGANSPNEQF
>TRBJ2-7|TRBV6-2/TRBV6-3
ASSRGRVAGTYEQY
>TRBJ2-3|TRBV12-3/TRBV12-4
ASSYSGAGTDTQY
>TRBJ1-4|TRBV7-2
ASSRGVGEKLF
>TRBJ1-2|TRBV29-1
SVEMPGGYGYT
>TRBJ1-1|TRBV18
ASSPRTDTEAF
>TRBJ2-3|TRBV27
ASSPELESTDTQY
>TRBJ2-7|TRBV11-1
ASSSLGYTYEQY
>TRBJ1-2|TRBV3-1
ASSQDPQNYGYT
>TRBJ1-2|TRBV9
ASSVEPTGSGYT
>TRBJ2-3|TRBV7-2
ASSLNGQGSTDTQY
>TRBJ2-5|TRBV7-9
ASSVPGGGETQY
>TRBJ2-3|TRBV29-1
SSRADPTDTQY
>TRBJ2-7|TRBV12-3/TRBV12-4
ASTEGAAYEQY
>TRBJ2-3|TRBV9
ASSAGIEDTQY
>TRBJ2-3|TRBV6-5
ASSYGTGITDTQY
>TRBJ2-4|TRBV7-3
ASSLASGNIQY
>TRBJ2-6|TRBV28
ASSSPTIEPFGANVLT
>TRBJ2-5|TRBV4-1
ASSQRHFKREPRGQETQY
>TRBJ2-7|TRBV20-1
SAYTLDRVMLYEQY
>TRBJ2-3|TRBV7-9
ASSRPVQGGTDTQY
>TRBJ2-5|TRBV5-6
ASSWGQGVRETQY
>TRBJ2-1|TRBV27
ASRTTSGRARHNEQF
>TRBJ2-1|TRBV20-1
SALNPLAVTGGDEQF
>TRBJ2-7|TRBV20-1
SARRASETYEQY
>TRBJ2-5|TRBV7-2
ASTKRREETQY